The present T cell receptor beta chain was sequenced within a study of shared clonotypes between healthy human individuals. Assay: immunoSEQ multiplex PCR; the TCRdb copy retains only in-frame clones and omits some. The table includes 2 million to 3 million clones, approximately 93% detected once. Germline lookup yields CDR1 MNHNY and CDR2 SVGAGI (reference sequence). This CDR3 is built from 16 residues. Trimming removed 6 bases from V and 6 bases from J; junction bases left unmatched: 13. This clone appeared once. The sequence was collected from a man between 18 and 35 years old in good health. Some clones in this sample may be carry-over from other donors' samples. The J gene is TRBJ1-5, the V gene TRBV6-6, with 8 nucleotides matching TRBD1. Sequencing used naive CD4+ T cells from PBMCs. As to subset: CD45RA+ positively selected. The CDR3 here is CASREYPGGLGQPQHF. CDR3 bases: TGTGCCAGCAGAGAATACCCAGGGGGCCTAGGTCAGCCCCAGCATTTT.